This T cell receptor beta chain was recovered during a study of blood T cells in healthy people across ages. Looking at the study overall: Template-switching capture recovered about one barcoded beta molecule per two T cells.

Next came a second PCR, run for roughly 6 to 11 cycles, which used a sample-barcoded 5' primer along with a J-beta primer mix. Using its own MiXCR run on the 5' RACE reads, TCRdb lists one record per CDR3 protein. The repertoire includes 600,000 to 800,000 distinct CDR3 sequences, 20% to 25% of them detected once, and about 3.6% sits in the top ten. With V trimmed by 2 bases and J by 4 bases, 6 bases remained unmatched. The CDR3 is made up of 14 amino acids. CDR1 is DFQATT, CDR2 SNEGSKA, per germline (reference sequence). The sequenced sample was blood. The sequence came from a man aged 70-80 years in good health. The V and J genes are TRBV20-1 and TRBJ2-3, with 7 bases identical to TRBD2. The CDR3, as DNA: TGCAGTGCTAGACAGGGTGCGGGAGCAGATACGCAGTATTTT. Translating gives CSARQGAGADTQYF.